Listed below are T cell receptor beta chains from one sample, sequenced in a study of OX40 agonist ivuxolimab in advanced cancers. The data were produced by immunoSEQ multiplex PCR, yet TCRdb's version contains in-frame clones alone and is incomplete. This sample has fewer than 100,000 clones, with around 80% found just once. This specimen was CD4+ or CD8+ T cells sorted from blood, taken in a trial of the OX40 agonist ivuxolimab. Receptors were obtained from an adult with an advanced solid tumor such as melanoma, head and neck, liver or kidney cancer. Both conserved end residues are trimmed from each CDR3. D genes are given only for firm matches.

>NA|TRBV5-1|TRBJ1-1
ASSSQTGTEAF
>NA|TRBV11-3|TRBJ2-2
ASSQPRVTGELF
>NA|TRBV7-5|TRBJ1-6
NRDSSYNSPLH
>TRBD2|TRBV13|TRBJ2-1
ASSWRLAGPAGEQF
>NA|TRBV27|TRBJ2-7
ASIWGHEQY
>TRBD1|TRBV5-6|TRBJ2-7
ASSAGDRGYEQY
>NA|TRBV5-4|TRBJ1-2
ASSLDREGAYGYT
>NA|TRBV6-5|TRBJ2-7
ATRRGGHEQY
>TRBD1|TRBV5-6|TRBJ1-4
ASSWGDRDNEKLF
>TRBD1|TRBV29-1|TRBJ2-7
SVRTGGHEQY
>TRBD1|TRBV5-1|TRBJ2-7
ASSFSRQGGTREQY
>NA|TRBV4-1|TRBJ1-2
ASSQPRLGRNYGYT
>NA|TRBV7-6|TRBJ1-5
ASSLQSGANQPQH
>TRBD1|TRBV2|TRBJ1-5
ASSGQAGFNQPQH
>TRBD1|TRBV18|TRBJ1-1
ASGGDSEMNTEAF
>NA|TRBV10-1|TRBJ2-2
ASTKAAGELF
>NA|TRBV11-2|TRBJ2-1
ASSWGITLVYEQF
>TRBD2|TRBV5-1|TRBJ2-1
ASSAEGSSGNEQF
>TRBD1|TRBV5-1|TRBJ2-1
ASRQGSTSYNEQF
>NA|TRBV18|TRBJ2-1
ASSPSARYNEQF
>NA|TRBV7-2|TRBJ2-7
ASSLAPGFYEQY
>NA|TRBV7-9|TRBJ1-1
ASSLKEGTEAF
>TRBD2|TRBV18|TRBJ2-1
ASSPASGGNEQF
>NA|TRBV7-2|TRBJ1-1
ASSLRSISGRKNTEAF
>TRBD1|TRBV13|TRBJ2-3
ASTPPGTGALGPQY
>NA|TRBV7-9|TRBJ1-6
ASSDSYNSPLH
>NA|TRBV5-5|TRBJ2-5
ASSDPRGKTETQY
>NA|TRBV6-1|TRBJ2-7
ASTDRDYEQY
>NA|TRBV11-3|TRBJ2-5
ASSFFRGQETQY
>NA|TRBV7-8|TRBJ2-5
ATQLSASQETQY
>NA|TRBV4-2|TRBJ2-7
ASSLDTTYEQY
>TRBD2|TRBV28|TRBJ2-2
ASSLVSGRMGTGELF
>TRBD1|TRBV27|TRBJ1-1
ASSPRQGRPMNTEAF
>TRBD1|TRBV6-1|TRBJ1-1
ASSAMQGAPTEAF
>TRBD2|TRBV5-1|TRBJ2-7
ASSAVAGLTNEQY
>NA|TRBV7-2|TRBJ2-7
ASSLAPGLYEQY
>TRBD2|TRBV4-1|TRBJ2-3
ASSPAITGLAGGDTQY
>NA|TRBV5-4|TRBJ1-1
ASSLAPRLLNTEAF
>TRBD1|TRBV11-2|TRBJ2-7
ASSLAPGQGYYEQY
>NA|TRBV2|TRBJ2-7
ASSPTTVSYEQY
>NA|TRBV15|TRBJ1-3
ATSRDRVSGNTIY
>TRBD2|TRBV28|TRBJ2-1
ASTLAGGPYEQF
>TRBD1|TRBV11-2|TRBJ1-3
ASAGGSGTGGNTIY